One T cell receptor beta chain is described in this entry. The sample comes from a study of blood T cell repertoires in COVID-19. Whole-study context: The United States, Italy and Spain were the sources of the acute and convalescent COVID-19 samples.

As originally analysed: Cell counts per sample came from amplifying reference gene primers. Only in-frame clones appear in the TCRdb table, and some are missing; sequencing was by immunoSEQ multiplex PCR. Clone size and V and J calls were adopted from that table, with D and trimming inferred from the DNA. The top ten hold around 14% of the sample, which has 150,000 to 190,000 clones, around 87% seen once. V was cut by 0 bases and J by 0 bases, with 10 bases left in between. From germline, CDR1 is SGDLS and CDR2 YYNGEE. The CDR3 contains 17 residues. V and J are TRBV9 and TRBJ2-6, with D unresolved. The sample was peripheral blood. The clonotype originates from a woman between 40 and 50 years old with acute or convalescent COVID-19. The CDR3 protein is CASSVVPGPSGANVLTF. The CDR3 DNA is TGTGCCAGCAGCGTAGTCCCGGGTCCCTCTGGGGCCAACGTCCTGACTTTC. Combining the CDR3 with reference TRBV9 and TRBJ2-6 gives the whole variable domain DSGVTQTPKHLITATGQRVTLRCSPRSGDLSVYWYQQSLDQGLQFLIQYYNGEERAKGNILERFSAQQFPDLHSELNLSSLELGDSALYFCASSVVPGPSGANVLTFGAGSRLTVL.